Below, 9 T cell receptor beta chains from the same sample are listed, as sequenced in a study of blood T cell repertoires in COVID-19. Measured with immunoSEQ multiplex PCR; TCRdb has only the in-frame clones, and not every one. The table lists approximately 190,000 clones, around 86% of them singletons, with approximately 23% in the top ten. Sequences were obtained from PBMCs or T cells enriched from blood (not recorded which). All receptors derive from a woman in her thirties or forties in a cohort exposed to, infected with or recovered from COVID-19 (not recorded which).

The V and J genes are TRBV24-1 and TRBJ2-2; the D is unclear. Germline CDR1 KGHDR, CDR2 SFDVKD. V shed 9 bases and J shed 6 bases, with 10 bases lying between them. This CDR3 region has 12 residues. The CDR3 nucleotides read TGTGCCACCTCGACGGGTGCCGGGGAGCTGTTTTTT. It is translated as CATSTGAGELFF.

This clone is classed as medium-sized. This sequence joins TRBV29-1 and TRBJ2-2; 8 bases are shared with TRBD1. The V gene end was trimmed by 4 bases and the J gene end by 5 bases; junction bases not matched to a gene: 9. Looked up from germline, CDR1 is SQVTM and CDR2 is ANQGSEA. This CDR3 has 15 amino acids. The CDR3 here is CSVGVRGQDTGELFF. DNA of the CDR3: TGCAGCGTTGGCGTCAGGGGGCAAGATACCGGGGAGCTGTTTTTT.

This clone was detected a few times. The chain combines TRBV19 with TRBJ1-5; no definite D call. There are 13 residues in the CDR3. Looked up from germline, CDR1 is LNHDA and CDR2 is SQIVND (reference sequence). Trimming removed 3 bases at V and 2 bases at J, with 5 bases between. The CDR3 DNA sequence: TGTGCCAGTAGTATGGCCCGCAATCAGCCCCAGCATTTT. This encodes CASSMARNQPQHF.

J is TRBJ1-5 and V is TRBV19; D may be TRBD1 (6 bases). CDR1 and CDR2 from the germline V gene are LNHDA and SQIVND (reference sequence). Trimming removed 7 bases at V and 4 bases at J, with 17 bases between. This CDR3 has 15 residues. The CDR3 coding sequence is TGTGCCAGTAAACGGGTGGGACACCAAAATCAGCCCCAGCATTTT. Its translation: CASKRVGHQNQPQHF. The complete variable domain, with remaining parts taken from reference TRBV19 and TRBJ1-5, reads DGGITQSPKYLFRKEGQNVTLSCEQNLNHDAMYWYRQDPGQGLRLIYYSQIVNDFQKGDIAEGYSVSREKKESFPLTVTSAQKNPTAFYLCASKRVGHQNQPQHFGDGTRLSIL.

The V gene is TRBV6-1, the J gene TRBJ2-7, with D possibly matching TRBD1 (5 bases). Germline V gene sequence: CDR1 MNHNS, CDR2 SASEGT. CDR3 length: 15 amino acids. Trimming stripped 2 bases from V and 2 bases from J, with 13 bases between. DNA of the CDR3: TGTGCCAGCAGTGAACAACCAAAGGGGACCTACGAGCAGTACTTC. Amino acid sequence: CASSEQPKGTYEQYF.

In its sample, this clone was seen a few times. The chain is built from TRBV25-1 and TRBJ2-7; TRBD1 aligns across 8 bases. The CDR3 runs to 14 residues. Germline CDR1 is MGHDK and CDR2 is SYGVNS. Trimming removed 6 bases from V and 6 bases from J; junction bases left unmatched: 10. CDR3 protein: CASSQGQGVSEQYF. The CDR3 nucleotides read TGTGCCAGCAGCCAAGGACAGGGTGTGAGCGAGCAGTACTTC.

The chain recombines TRBV7-2 with TRBJ1-6, with 8 bases fitting TRBD1. CDR1 is SGHTA and CDR2 is FQGNSA in the germline V gene. The CDR3 has 13 amino acids. V was clipped by 6 bases and J by 9 bases; unmatched bases: 4. CDR3 sequence: CASRTGVSSPLHF. CDR3 nucleotide sequence: TGTGCCAGCAGGACAGGGGTGTCTTCACCCCTCCACTTT.

This clone was recorded once. The V gene is TRBV29-1, the J gene TRBJ1-1, with 8 bases that match TRBD1. Germline-derived CDR1 and CDR2 are SQVTM and ANQGSEA. The CDR3 runs 14 residues. V trimming: 1 base; J trimming: 5 bases; junction bases outside the gene matches: 6. The CDR3 DNA reads as TGCAGCGTTGAAGTCGGGACAGGAGGGACTGAAGCTTTCTTT. It translates to CSVEVGTGGTEAFF.

The chain combines TRBV6-1 with TRBJ1-5, with TRBD1 matching over 7 bases. The germline V gene has CDR1 MNHNS and CDR2 SASEGT. With V trimmed by 2 bases and J by 7 bases, 8 bases remained unmatched. This CDR3 contains 15 residues. The CDR3 reads CASSERSRGQQPQHF. The CDR3 region has the DNA TGTGCCAGCAGTGAAAGGAGTAGGGGGCAACAGCCCCAGCATTTT.